This record concerns one T cell receptor (beta chain) sequence. What it binds is not known. The source of the sample is a study of Tregs in tolerant kidney transplant recipients. Related graft donors supplied nonmyeloablative bone marrow transplants, and mixed chimerism was transient. Unmatched junction bases numbered 16, after V lost 2 bases and J lost 2 bases. Germline CDR1 reads SGHTA; CDR2 reads FQGNSA. The CDR3 is 19 residues long. The table came from immunoSEQ multiplex PCR; TCRdb's copy has only in-frame clones and leaves some out. Here the sample spans 80,000 or so clones, around 90% being singletons. Study-wide results and caveats: Validation in larger populations is needed because few patients were studied.

V gene TRBV7-2 combines with J gene TRBJ2-3, with TRBD2 matching over 7 bases. This receptor was identified in a human patient who received a combined kidney and bone marrow transplant. Part of the T cell pool may stem from the graft donor. The material sequenced was CD4+ T cells from blood (PBMCs), taken 24 months after the transplant. CDR3 region: CASSLILAGGGSVTDTQYF. Here the CDR3 DNA reads TGTGCCAGCAGCTTAATTTTAGCGGGTGGGGGTTCCGTCACAGATACGCAGTATTTT.